Sequencing of this T cell receptor (beta chain) was carried out in a study of breast tumors, draining lymph nodes, adjacent tissues. Study results and limitations: Most tumor T cells seemingly derive from lymph node, then expand in tumor. Tumors had less TCR diversity than lymph nodes, more than nontumor tissue. Data only fit, rather than demonstrated, lymph node origin of most tumor T cells. Luminal-like breast cancer showed significantly higher tumor–nontumor repertoire similarity than basal-like.

The table lists this clonotype with many counts. Antigen: not known. Axillary draining lymph nodes of breast cancer patients supplied the node samples. TCRdb ran MiXCR on the multiplex PCR reads and lists one entry per CDR3 protein. The repertoire has roughly 260,000 distinct CDR3 sequences, more than 30% of them found once; the top ten carry more than 0.95%. The junction had 3 bases not matched to a gene; V was cut back by 3 bases and J by 5 bases. CDR3 length: 14 residues. The V gene's germline CDR1 is SGHTA and CDR2 FQGNSA. The gene calls are TRBV7-2 and TRBJ1-2, with 10 positions matching TRBD1. Sequences were obtained from axillary lymph node tissue. This TCR was recovered from a female donor with breast cancer. Some clones in this sample may be carry-over from other donors' samples. The CDR3 region has the DNA TGTGCCAGCAGCTTGGGGACAGGGGCATATGGCTACACCTTC. It specifies CASSLGTGAYGYTF.